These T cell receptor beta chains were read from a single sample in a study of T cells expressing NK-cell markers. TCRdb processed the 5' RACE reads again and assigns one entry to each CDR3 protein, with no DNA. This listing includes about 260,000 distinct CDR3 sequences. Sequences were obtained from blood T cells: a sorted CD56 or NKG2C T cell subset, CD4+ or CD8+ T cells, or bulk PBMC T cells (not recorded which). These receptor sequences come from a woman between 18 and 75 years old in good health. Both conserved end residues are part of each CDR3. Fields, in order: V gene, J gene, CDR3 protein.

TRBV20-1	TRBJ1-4	CSASWARGGPNEKLFF
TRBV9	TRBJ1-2	CASSVDRGAWGGYTF
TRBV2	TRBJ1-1	CASSTTPEAFF
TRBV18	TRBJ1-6	CASSPGRRLNSPLHF
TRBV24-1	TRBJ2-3	CATSDPLASGTDTQYF
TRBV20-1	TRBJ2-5	CSASRTDSIETQYF
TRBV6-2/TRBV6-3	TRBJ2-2	CASTEHRLAGGRNTGELFF
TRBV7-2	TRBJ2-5	CASSLAPTGGAETQYF
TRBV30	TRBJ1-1	CAWSSGGNTEAFF
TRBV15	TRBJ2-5	CATSREGVRETQYF
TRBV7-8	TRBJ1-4	CASSLADRVNEKLFF
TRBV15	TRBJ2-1	CATSADRANEQFF
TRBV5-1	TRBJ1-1	CASRRPGDNTEAFF
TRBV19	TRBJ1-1	CASTQGGGRDTEAFF
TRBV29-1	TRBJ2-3	CSVEETGTSDDTQYF
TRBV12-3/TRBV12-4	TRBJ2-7	CASSLVSGREQYF
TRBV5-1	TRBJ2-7	CASGSSYEQYF
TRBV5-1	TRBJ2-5	CASRVLAGQETQYF
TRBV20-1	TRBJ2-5	CSASSRHQYQETQYF
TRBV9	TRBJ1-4	CASSVSPTNEKLFF
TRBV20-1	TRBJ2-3	CTPFAGTQDTQYF
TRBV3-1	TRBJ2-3	CASSPRVSGRIPTDTQYF
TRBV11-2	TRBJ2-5	CASSTGPQETQYF
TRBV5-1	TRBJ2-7	CASSLAPPGRVVAGAYEQYF
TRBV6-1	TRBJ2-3	CASSPQTSGRVYTQYF
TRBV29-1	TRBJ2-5	CSVLQGPETQYF
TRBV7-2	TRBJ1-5	CASSLGGGAIGQPQHF
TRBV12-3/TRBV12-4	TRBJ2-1	CASSLEGLSLYNEQFF
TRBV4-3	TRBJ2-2	CASSQDRHSNTGELFF
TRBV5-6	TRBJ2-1	CASSLPGQGHNEQFF
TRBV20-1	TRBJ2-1	CKGGGAGEQFF
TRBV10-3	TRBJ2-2	CAISPNTGELFF
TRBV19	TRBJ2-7	CASSSSGNEYEQYF
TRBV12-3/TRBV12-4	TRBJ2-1	CASSLRQGGDNEQFF
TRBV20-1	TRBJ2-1	CSASSSGPYNEQFF
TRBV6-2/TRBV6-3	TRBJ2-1	CASRTRLAGGLDEQFF
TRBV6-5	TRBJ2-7	CASSYSRDSWRVYEQYF
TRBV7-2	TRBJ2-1	CASSASGRGNEQFF
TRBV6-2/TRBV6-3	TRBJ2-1	CASSWQPIPYNEQFF
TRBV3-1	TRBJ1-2	CASSQDWTGGYTF